The 23 T cell receptor beta chains presented below share a single source sample, sequenced in a study of Ad26.COV2.S vaccination and SARS-CoV-2 variants. As to treatment: 15 to 20 received Ad26.COV2.S at low or high dose, single or two shots; several received placebo; per-sample allocation not given. Specimen acquisition occurred on day 63 following the initial vaccine or placebo injection. Generated by immunoSEQ multiplex PCR, the TCRdb table keeps only in-frame clones and is missing some. The sample has some 460,000 clones, about 88% seen once; the top ten hold 1.7%. This specimen was peripheral blood, taken in a trial of Ad26.COV2.S vaccine versus placebo. Every receptor here comes from a person between 18 and 65 years old who received the Ad26.COV2.S COVID-19 vaccine or a placebo.

The genes are TRBV11-2 and TRBJ2-5; no clear D gene. V was trimmed by 2 bases and J by 4 bases, leaving 14 bases between them. CDR3 length: 15 amino acids. Looked up from germline, CDR1 is SGHAT and CDR2 is FQNNGV. In DNA, the CDR3 is TGTGCCAGCAGCTTATTTCCATCGGGCCTAGAGACCCAGTACTTC. Residues: CASSLFPSGLETQYF.

The chain links TRBV7-8 to TRBJ1-6; tentative D call: TRBD1 (5 bases). The ends were cut back, 8 bases at V and 9 bases at J, with 23 bases in the middle. The CDR3 loop spans 16 amino acids. CDR1 is SGHVS and CDR2 is FQNEAQ in the germline V gene. In nucleotides, the CDR3 is TGTGCCAGCGTCCAAGGTTGGGGGGGATTAAGTTCACCCCTCCACTTT. Translated: CASVQGWGGLSSPLHF.

The genes are TRBV11-2 and TRBJ1-2, with unresolved D. CDR1 and CDR2 (germline): SGHAT, FQNNGV. This CDR3 spans 13 amino acids. V was pared by 4 bases and J by 7 bases, with 13 bases between. CDR3 sequence reads: CASSSDRGGGYTF. CDR3 DNA sequence: TGTGCCAGCAGCTCCGACCGGGGTGGTGGCTACACCTTC. Complete variable domain (other parts from reference TRBV11-2 and TRBJ1-2): EAGVAQSPRYKIIEKRQSVAFWCNPISGHATLYWYQQILGQGPKLLIQFQNNGVVDDSQLPKDRFSAERLKGVDSTLKIQPAKLEDSAVYLCASSSDRGGGYTFGSGTRLTVV.

This clone was found once. This sequence joins TRBV11-1 and TRBJ2-7; 11 nucleotides align to TRBD1. Germline V lookup: CDR1 SGHAT, CDR2 FQDESV (reference sequence). V lost 3 bases to trimming and J lost 6 bases; unmatched junction nucleotides: 4. This CDR3 spans 14 amino acids. CDR3 sequence reads: CASSFGTGGTEQYF. CDR3 coding DNA: TGTGCCAGCAGCTTCGGGACAGGGGGGACCGAGCAGTACTTC.

As concerns this clone: At the DNA level, this CDR3 is encoded by other sequences in the same sample as well. The V call is TRBV10-3, the J call TRBJ2-2; 8 nucleotides agree with TRBD2. The CDR3 contains 15 residues. The germline CDR1 and CDR2 sequences are ENHRY and SYGVKD. V trimming: 3 bases; J trimming: 2 bases; junction bases outside the gene matches: 2. The CDR3: CAISELAANTGELFF. In DNA form, the CDR3 reads TGTGCCATCAGTGAACTAGCGGCAAACACCGGGGAGCTGTTTTTT.

This clone was observed a handful of times. V and J are TRBV24-1 and TRBJ1-5, with TRBD1 matching over 8 bases. Germline V gene lookup returns CDR1 KGHDR and CDR2 SFDVKD. This CDR3 contains 14 residues. Germline trimming cut 7 bases from V and 4 bases from J; bases unmatched to any gene: 5. CDR3 DNA: TGTGCCACCAGCCGAGGACAGGGTAATCAGCCCCAGCATTTT. Its protein is CATSRGQGNQPQHF.

The chain carries TRBV7-8 and TRBJ1-5; TRBD1 is a possible D gene (5 bases). The CDR3 extends over 16 amino acids. The V end lost 6 bases, the J end lost 0 bases, and 15 bases lay between the germline ends. Germline V lookup: CDR1 SGHVS, CDR2 FQNEAQ. The CDR3 DNA follows: TGTGCCAGCAGTGGCCAGGGAACTTATAGCAATCAGCCCCAGCATTTT. Its protein product is CASSGQGTYSNQPQHF. The full variable domain, its missing parts supplied by reference TRBV7-8 and TRBJ1-5, is GAGVSQSPRYKVAKRGQDVALRCDPISGHVSLFWYQQALGQGPEFLTYFQNEAQLDKSGLPSDRFFAERPEGSVSTLKIQRTQQEDSAVYLCASSGQGTYSNQPQHFGDGTRLSIL.

This chain connects TRBV7-2 to TRBJ2-7; 7 positions agree with TRBD2. The V gene end was trimmed by 4 bases and the J gene end by 0 bases; junction bases not matched to a gene: 3. This CDR3 has 14 amino acids. Looked up from germline, CDR1 is SGHTA and CDR2 is FQGNSA. The CDR3 loop reads CASSSAGDSYEQYF. DNA of the CDR3: TGTGCCAGCAGCTCGGCGGGGGACTCCTACGAGCAGTACTTC.

The V and J genes are TRBV10-3 and TRBJ1-1, with D uncertain. The CDR3 runs to 12 residues. Germline V gene sequence: CDR1 ENHRY, CDR2 SYGVKD. The germline V and J ends were trimmed by 0 bases and 6 bases, with 5 bases remaining between them. CDR3 DNA: TGTGCCATCAGTGAGTCCACGTCTGAAGCTTTCTTT. Its protein product is CAISESTSEAFF.

The chain is built from TRBV5-1 and TRBJ1-4; 8 positions agree with TRBD1. The V and J ends lost 3 bases and 8 bases, in that order; junction bases with no gene match: 6. The CDR3 is 14 residues long. In germline, CDR1 is SGHRS, CDR2 YFSETQ. The CDR3 here is CASSSGQGGEKLFF. CDR3 nucleotide sequence: TGCGCCAGCAGCTCCGGACAGGGTGGGGAAAAACTGTTTTTT.

This clone was recorded only once. The chain has TRBV25-1 and TRBJ2-5, with D tentatively TRBD1 (6 bases). V lost 1 base and J lost 4, with 10 bases in between. CDR1 and CDR2 from the germline V gene are MGHDK and SYGVNS. CDR3 length equals 14 residues. CDR3 coding DNA: TGTGCCAGCAGTGAATTCAGGGGTGTAGAGACCCAGTACTTC. Translation: CASSEFRGVETQYF. Filled out from reference TRBV25-1 and TRBJ2-5, the complete variable domain reads EADIYQTPRYLVIGTGKKITLECSQTMGHDKMYWYQQDPGMELHLIHYSYGVNSTEKGDLSSESTVSRIRTEHFPLTLESARPSHTSQYLCASSEFRGVETQYFGPGTRLLVL.

V gene TRBV4-2 combines with J gene TRBJ2-5; TRBD1 or TRBD2 may be the D gene (5 bases each). Trimming stripped 0 bases from V and 2 bases from J, with 19 bases between. CDR1 LGHNA and CDR2 YNFKEQ come from the germline V gene. This CDR3 is built from 18 residues. CDR3 amino acids: CASSQDQVGIEGQETQYF. CDR3 DNA: TGTGCCAGCAGCCAAGATCAGGTGGGGATCGAGGGGCAAGAGACCCAGTACTTC.

The chain links TRBV24-1 to TRBJ1-6; TRBD1 aligns across 7 bases. Germline V CDR1 and CDR2: KGHDR, SFDVKD. Losses at the gene ends were 1 base for V and 6 bases for J; bases not matched to a gene: 11. This CDR3 contains 18 residues. The CDR3 nucleotides read TGTGCCACCAGTGATTTACGGGCGACAGGGCTAACTAATTCACCCCTCCACTTT. Translating gives CATSDLRATGLTNSPLHF.

CDR3 amino acids: CASSLESQETQYF. The CDR3 DNA reads TGTGCCAGCAGCTTGGAGTCTCAAGAGACCCAGTACTTC. The chain recombines TRBV5-4 with TRBJ2-5; D gene ambiguous. Trimming removed 0 bases at V and 2 bases at J, with 5 bases between. The CDR3 runs to 13 residues. The V gene's germline CDR1 is SGHNT and CDR2 YYREEE (reference sequence).

J is TRBJ1-5 and V is TRBV3-1 (or the pseudogene TRBV3-2); 7 positions agree with TRBD1. Trimming removed 2 bases from V and 6 bases from J; junction bases left unmatched: 10. The CDR3 is made up of 16 amino acids. Germline CDR1 is LGHDT and CDR2 is YNNKEL (reference sequence). CDR3 nucleotide sequence: TGTGCCAGCAGCCAAAGAGGTCAGGGGGGGACTCAGCCCCAGCATTTT. Encoded protein: CASSQRGQGGTQPQHF.

Of note for this clone: Other DNA sequences of this sample code for an identical CDR3. The CDR3 bases are TGTGCCAGCTCACCACCGGGGGGCAATGAGCAGTTCTTC. Its protein product is CASSPPGGNEQFF. The chain links TRBV18 to TRBJ2-1, with D possibly TRBD2 on 6 matching bases. V shed 0 bases and J shed 6 bases, with 6 bases lying between them. This CDR3 is built from 13 residues. Per germline, CDR1 KGHSH and CDR2 LQKENI.

This clone was counted a single time. The DNA of the CDR3 is TGTGCCAGCAGTGAATATCAATCGGGACTAGCGTCAGATACGCAGTATTTT. This translates into CASSEYQSGLASDTQYF. The V call is TRBV25-1, the J call TRBJ2-3; 10 positions agree with TRBD2. There are 17 residues in the CDR3. Losses at the gene ends were 0 bases for V and 4 bases for J; bases not matched to a gene: 7. The germline gives CDR1 MGHDK, CDR2 SYGVNS. Full variable domain (missing parts from reference TRBV25-1 and TRBJ2-3): EADIYQTPRYLVIGTGKKITLECSQTMGHDKMYWYQQDPGMELHLIHYSYGVNSTEKGDLSSESTVSRIRTEHFPLTLESARPSHTSQYLCASSEYQSGLASDTQYFGPGTRLTVL.

The table lists this clone with a few counts. The sample contains more than one DNA sequence encoding this CDR3. V and J are TRBV20-1 and TRBJ2-7; D unclear. This CDR3 is 10 amino acids long. Trimming left V 6 bases short and J 4 bases short, with 7 bases between. CDR1 and CDR2 (germline): DFQATT, SNEGSKA (reference sequence). The DNA for the CDR3 is TGCAGTGCCCTCGGGTACGAGCAGTACTTC. Encoded protein: CSALGYEQYF.

The CDR3 DNA sequence: TGTGCCAGCAAGGCAGGGGGGGGAACCTACGAGCAGTACTTC. Protein product: CASKAGGGTYEQYF. The genes are TRBV6-5 and TRBJ2-7; D possibly uses TRBD1 or TRBD2 (7 bases each). The V end lost 7 bases, the J end lost 2 bases, and 15 bases lay between the germline ends. Per germline, CDR1 MNHEY and CDR2 SVGAGI. The CDR3 consists of 14 residues.

V is TRBV7-9 and J is TRBJ2-7; a possible D gene is TRBD2 (6 bases). Looked up from germline, CDR1 is SEHNR and CDR2 is FQNEAQ (reference sequence). V shed 6 bases and J shed 5 bases, with 11 bases lying between them. This CDR3 has 12 residues. The CDR3 coding sequence is TGTGCCAGCAGTGCCCGCGGGAACGAGCAGTACTTC. It translates to CASSARGNEQYF.

This clone was seen a single time. The chain is built from TRBV6-5 and TRBJ2-1; 12 bases align to TRBD2. Germline V CDR1 and CDR2: MNHEY, SVGAGI. The J segment lost 10 bases and the V segment lost 5 bases, leaving 9 bases of the junction unmatched. CDR3 size: 15 residues. CDR3 region: CASSSLAGGPYEQFF. Here the CDR3 DNA reads TGTGCCAGCAGTAGCCTAGCGGGAGGGCCATACGAGCAGTTCTTC.

This clone occurred once. This chain connects TRBV18 to TRBJ2-1, with 9 bases that match TRBD1. CDR3 length equals 16 residues. The V and J ends lost 5 bases and 0 bases, in that order; junction bases with no gene match: 5. CDR1 is KGHSH, CDR2 LQKENI, per germline. The CDR3 sequence: CASSYLGQGSYNEQFF. The CDR3 DNA reads as TGTGCCAGCTCATATCTGGGACAGGGCTCCTACAATGAGCAGTTCTTC.

The V call is TRBV19, the J call TRBJ1-1; 7 nucleotides match TRBD1. Trimming removed 6 bases from V and 10 bases from J; junction bases left unmatched: 5. CDR3 length equals 11 residues. Germline lookup yields CDR1 LNHDA and CDR2 SQIVND (reference sequence). This CDR3 is CASRRQGRAFF. DNA for the CDR3: TGTGCCAGTAGACGACAGGGTCGAGCTTTCTTT.